This T cell receptor beta chain was observed in a study of T cell repertoires in cytomegalovirus infection (dated by TCRdb to between 2017 and 2020). About the investigation overall: Donor HLA type was relevant to the analysis, as public TCR beta signatures indicated carriage of CMV infection together with the matching HLA type.

For sequencing, an Illumina HiSeq 1500 was employed. TCRdb reprocessing: public reads trimmed at Q25 with fastp, clones called with MiXCR, in-frame beta chains kept. Every distinct CDR3 protein forms one entry, paired with its most common genes and DNA. The sample table records around 180,000 distinct CDR3 sequences; roughly a fifth of these occur just once. Less than 3.5% of the sample goes to the ten largest clones. The germline V end is reduced by 4 bases and the J end by 2 bases; junction bases left unmatched: 1. The cysteine opens and the phenylalanine closes a CDR3 of 14 amino acids. Of all the DNA, just the CDR3 is kept, 42 bases in frame from base 1. Taken from the germline V gene (reference sequence), the CDR1 and CDR2 loops are LNHDA and SQIVND. In the case of this clonotype: The clone's antigen remains unknown. It has no much larger one-base neighbor in the sample; base qualities were not kept.

Broad study findings and their caveats: In the ex vivo response, HLA-C-restricted CMV-specific TCR beta clonotypes were dominant, and in two of eight donors the single most frequent clonotype came from this HLA-C-restricted group. Carriers of CMV infection plus the relevant HLA type were discriminated by the cumulative frequency of public TCR beta family members in the study cohort and in an independent roughly 340-donor cohort.

Input material: PBMCs. The rearrangement joined TRBV19 to TRBJ2-7; TRBD2 aligns with 11 central bases. The sequence was collected from a human donor in good health (CMV status not recorded). Some clones in this sample may be carry-over from other donors' samples. CDR3 region: CASSTSGGTYEQYF. Read as DNA, the sequence is TGTGCCAGTAGTACTAGCGGGGGGACCTACGAGCAGTACTTC.